A selection of T cell receptor beta chains follows, all from one sample in a study of technical replicates of blood from a handful of donors. The method was immunoSEQ multiplex PCR; TCRdb's version includes in-frame clones alone and lacks a portion of them. This table has tens of thousands of clones, 92% appearing once. The sequenced sample consisted of T cells isolated from PBMCs. The origin of the receptors is a human donor in good health. Both conserved end residues are part of each CDR3. A D gene is named only where the DNA matches it firmly. A clone size is listed for some rows: how often the clone was seen (once, few, many), or a class if it is expanded.

TRBJ2-7 | NA | TRBV23-1 | TRBD1 | CASRTGTGGYEQYF | TGCGCCAGCAGGACCGGGACAGGGGGCTACGAGCAGTACTTC
TRBJ2-1 | NA | TRBV28 | TRBD2 | CASSPETSGTFTSYNEQFF | TGTGCCAGCAGTCCTGAAACTAGCGGGACGTTCACGTCCTACAATGAGCAGTTCTTC
TRBJ1-1 | NA | TRBV7-3 | TRBD1 | CASSLNLGTGHTEAFF | TGTGCCAGCAGCTTAAACTTGGGGACAGGCCACACTGAAGCTTTCTTT
TRBJ1-1 | NA | TRBV7-9 | NA | CASSVGSGLNTEAFF | TGTGCCAGCAGCGTAGGGTCAGGGCTCAACACTGAAGCTTTCTTT
TRBJ1-1 | NA | TRBV9 | NA | CASSVGPGIEAFF | TGTGCCAGCAGCGTAGGGCCGGGGATAGAAGCTTTCTTT
TRBJ2-6 | NA | TRBV28 | NA | CASSLGEAGANVLTF | TGTGCCAGCAGTTTAGGAGAGGCTGGGGCCAACGTCCTGACTTTC
TRBJ1-1 | NA | TRBV10-3 | TRBD1 | CATFLADREGAEAFF | TGTGCCACCTTTCTGGCCGACAGGGAAGGAGCTGAAGCTTTCTTT
TRBJ1-1 | NA | TRBV13 | NA | CASSFQGMNTEAFF | TGTGCCAGCAGCTTCCAGGGCATGAACACTGAAGCTTTCTTT
TRBJ2-3 | NA | TRBV29-1 | TRBD1 | CSVEGTGRPDTQYF | TGCAGCGTTGAAGGGACAGGAAGGCCAGATACGCAGTATTTT
TRBJ1-2 | NA | TRBV28 | NA | CASSFTGFYGYTF | TGTGCCAGCAGTTTTACAGGATTCTATGGCTACACCTTC
TRBJ2-5 | NA | TRBV7-3 | NA | CASSPNRETQYF | TGTGCCAGCAGCCCCAACAGGGAGACCCAGTACTTC
TRBJ1-1 | NA | TRBV11-3 | NA | CASSLGGWGPIVEMNTEAFF | TGTGCCAGCAGCTTAGGAGGGTGGGGTCCCATCGTGGAGATGAACACTGAAGCTTTCTTT
TRBJ2-7 | NA | TRBV28 | NA | CASSKTGISPEQYF | TGTGCCAGCAGCAAAACAGGAATTTCCCCAGAGCAGTACTTC
TRBJ2-3 | NA | TRBV7-2 | TRBD2 | CASSLRLASTDTQYF | TGTGCCAGCAGCTTACGACTAGCGAGCACAGATACGCAGTATTTT
TRBJ2-2 | NA | TRBV9 | TRBD2 | CASSTHGTSGIGELFF | TGTGCCAGCAGCACTCACGGGACTAGCGGGATCGGGGAGCTGTTTTTT
TRBJ2-5 | NA | TRBV29-1 | NA | CSVEDSRAPETQYF | TGCAGCGTTGAAGACAGCAGGGCCCCTGAGACCCAGTACTTC
TRBJ2-5 | NA | TRBV10-1 | TRBD2 | CASSFSTSGSETQYF | TGCGCCAGCAGTTTCTCGACTAGCGGGAGTGAGACCCAGTACTTC
TRBJ2-2 | NA | TRBV11-2 | NA | CASSLELAIAINTGELFF | TGTGCCAGCAGCTTAGAACTGGCGATAGCCATCAACACCGGGGAGCTGTTTTTT
TRBJ1-2 | NA | TRBV28 | NA | CASHRTAYGYTF | TGTGCCAGCCATAGGACAGCTTATGGCTACACCTTC
TRBJ2-2 | NA | TRBV13 | TRBD2 | CASSPRLAGGSGELFF | TGTGCCAGCAGCCCGAGACTAGCGGGAGGGAGCGGGGAGCTGTTTTTT
TRBJ2-7 | NA | TRBV9 | TRBD1 | CASSVRDRGYEQYF | TGTGCCAGCAGCGTAAGAGACAGGGGATACGAGCAGTACTTC
TRBJ2-7 | NA | TRBV11-3 | NA | CASSLLQVHEQYF | TGTGCCAGCAGCTTACTACAGGTCCACGAGCAGTACTTC
TRBJ1-1 | NA | TRBV19 | NA | CASSIIGGPEAFF | TGTGCCAGTAGTATCATAGGGGGTCCTGAAGCTTTCTTT
TRBJ2-1 | NA | TRBV27 | TRBD2 | CASSPLAGGNEQFF | TGTGCCAGCAGCCCACTAGCGGGAGGCAATGAGCAGTTCTTC
TRBJ1-3 | NA | TRBV30 | NA | CAWTQGNTIYF | TGTGCCTGGACACAGGGAAACACCATATATTTT
TRBJ2-1 | NA | TRBV7-9 | TRBD1 | CASSPIGTGLYSYNEQFF | TGTGCCAGCAGCCCTATCGGGACAGGGCTATACTCCTACAATGAGCAGTTCTTC
TRBJ1-3 | NA | TRBV10-3 | NA | CAIESNSGNTIYF | TGTGCCATCGAGTCCAACTCTGGAAACACCATATATTTT
TRBJ2-7 | once | TRBV28 | NA | CASSLEYEQYF | TGTGCCAGCAGTCTCGAGTACGAGCAGTACTTC
TRBJ2-2 | once | TRBV27 | NA | CASSLGRKTGELFF | TGTGCCAGCAGTTTGGGGAGAAAGACCGGGGAGCTGTTTTTT
TRBJ2-2 | NA | TRBV28 | TRBD2 | CASSAGTRLPGELFF | TGTGCCAGCAGTGCCGGGACTAGATTACCGGGGGAGCTGTTTTTT
TRBJ2-7 | NA | TRBV19 | TRBD1 | CASSPGTGIYEQYF | TGTGCCAGTAGTCCCGGGACAGGTATCTACGAGCAGTACTTC
TRBJ1-2 | NA | TRBV5-4 | NA | CASSFTANYGYTF | TGTGCCAGCAGCTTTACTGCTAACTATGGCTACACCTTC
TRBJ1-3 | NA | TRBV7-9 | TRBD1 | CASSFDRERNTIYF | TGTGCCAGCAGCTTTGACAGGGAAAGAAACACCATATATTTT
TRBJ2-5 | once | TRBV9 | NA | CASSVREGVGETQYF | TGTGCCAGCAGCGTAAGGGAGGGGGTCGGAGAGACCCAGTACTTC
TRBJ2-5 | NA | TRBV2 | NA | CASSESMDRGLTQYF | TGTGCCAGCAGTGAATCTATGGACAGAGGGTTGACCCAGTACTTC
TRBJ2-1 | NA | TRBV18 | NA | CASSPDLDYNEQFF | TGTGCCAGCTCCCCGGATCTAGACTACAATGAGCAGTTCTTC
TRBJ1-3 | NA | TRBV11-3 | TRBD1 | CASSSPTGKAGNTIYF | TGTGCCAGCAGCTCTCCGACAGGGAAGGCGGGAAACACCATATATTTT
TRBJ1-3 | NA | TRBV27 | NA | CASRHVSGNTIYF | TGTGCCAGCAGACACGTCTCTGGAAACACCATATATTTT
TRBJ2-3 | NA | TRBV9 | NA | CASSVREGGTQYF | TGTGCCAGCAGCGTAAGGGAAGGGGGTACGCAGTATTTT
TRBJ1-1 | NA | TRBV6-6 | NA | CASSYIADTEAFF | TGTGCCAGCAGTTACATCGCGGACACTGAAGCTTTCTTT
TRBJ1-4 | NA | TRBV27 | TRBD1 | CATNRQGPNEKLFF | TGTGCCACCAACCGACAGGGTCCCAATGAAAAACTGTTTTTT
TRBJ1-1 | few | TRBV4-3 | NA | CASSQYGGGTEAFF | TGCGCCAGCAGCCAATATGGGGGGGGGACTGAAGCTTTCTTT
TRBJ1-5 | few | TRBV9 | TRBD1 | CASSGRDRGQPQHF | TGTGCCAGCAGCGGCCGGGACAGGGGCCAGCCCCAGCATTTT
TRBJ1-2 | NA | TRBV11-2 | TRBD1 | CASSLDTDREYGYTF | TGTGCCAGCAGCTTAGACACGGACAGGGAGTATGGCTACACCTTC
TRBJ1-3 | NA | TRBV7-2 | TRBD1 | CASSRDRVSGNTIYF | TGTGCCAGCAGCCGGGACAGGGTATCTGGAAACACCATATATTTT
TRBJ2-5 | NA | TRBV11-1 | NA | CASSLRLDGETQYF | TGTGCCAGCAGCTTGAGACTTGACGGGGAGACCCAGTACTTC
TRBJ1-5 | NA | TRBV10-2 | NA | CASSEQENQPQHF | TGCGCCAGCTCAGAACAGGAGAATCAGCCCCAGCATTTT
TRBJ2-7 | NA | TRBV9 | TRBD1 | CASSPLTGGQYFPYEQYF | TGTGCCAGCAGCCCGCTAACAGGGGGACAATACTTTCCCTACGAGCAGTACTTC
TRBJ2-7 | NA | TRBV4-1 | TRBD2 | CASSQKGLAGEQYF | TGCGCCAGCAGCCAAAAGGGACTAGCGGGCGAGCAGTACTTC
TRBJ2-6 | NA | TRBV10-3 | NA | CAISVRTVSFSGANVLTF | TGTGCCATCAGTGTGAGGACAGTATCCTTCTCTGGGGCCAACGTCCTGACTTTC
TRBJ1-1 | NA | TRBV29-1 | NA | CSVATGSNTEAFF | TGCAGCGTCGCAACAGGGTCCAACACTGAAGCTTTCTTT
TRBJ1-2 | NA | TRBV25-1 | NA | CASSETAGGYTF | TGTGCCAGCAGTGAAACCGCAGGTGGCTACACCTTC
TRBJ2-5 | NA | TRBV7-8 | TRBD2 | CASSPRRDPGGETQYF | TGTGCCAGCAGCCCACGCCGCGACCCGGGGGGGGAGACCCAGTACTTC
TRBJ1-3 | NA | TRBV28 | NA | CASSLPGDVRGNTIYF | TGTGCCAGCAGTTTACCAGGGGATGTGCGAGGAAACACCATATATTTT
TRBJ2-3 | NA | TRBV9 | TRBD2 | CASSVRDYLDTQYF | TGTGCCAGCAGCGTCCGGGACTATCTGGATACGCAGTATTTT
TRBJ1-1 | few | TRBV6-5 | NA | CASSSSPHRNTEAFF | TGTGCCAGCAGTTCGTCGCCCCACAGGAACACTGAAGCTTTCTTT
TRBJ2-5 | NA | TRBV11-2 | NA | CASSMGANPYETQYF | TGTGCCAGCAGCATGGGGGCTAACCCATATGAGACCCAGTACTTC
TRBJ2-5 | NA | TRBV2 | TRBD1 | CASQGEETQYF | TGTGCCAGCCAGGGGGAGGAGACCCAGTACTTC
TRBJ2-2 | NA | TRBV28 | NA | CASSFMGSNTGELFF | TGTGCCAGCAGTTTCATGGGGAGTAACACCGGGGAGCTGTTTTTT